The next 25 T cell receptor beta chains were all read from a single sample in a study of blood T cell repertoires in COVID-19. Profiled with immunoSEQ multiplex PCR; TCRdb holds only in-frame clones, not every one. The profile covers almost 250,000 clones, with 86% appearing a single time and 1.5% to 2% taken by the ten largest. What was sequenced was peripheral blood. The source is a woman in her sixties who had recovered from COVID-19.

The rearrangement links TRBV28 to TRBJ1-2; D remains ambiguous. The CDR3 length is 13 residues. Germline V gene lookup returns CDR1 MDHEN and CDR2 SYDVKM. The V end lost 7 bases, the J end lost 4 bases, and 13 bases lay between the germline ends. The CDR3 loop reads CASNNVQTYGYTF. In DNA, the CDR3 is TGTGCCAGCAATAACGTACAGACCTATGGCTACACCTTC.

The J gene is TRBJ2-5, the V gene TRBV18; a weak D match, TRBD2 (5 bases). The CDR3 length is 16 residues. CDR1 KGHSH and CDR2 LQKENI come from the germline V gene. The V end was cut by 1 base, the J end by 4 bases, with 16 bases between. The CDR3 here is CASSPRWERYGETQYF. In nucleotides, the CDR3 is TGTGCCAGCTCACCACGGTGGGAGAGGTATGGAGAGACCCAGTACTTC.

The CDR3 is CASSQGGTGINSPLHF. The CDR3 nucleotides read TGTGCCAGCAGCCAAGGGGGGACAGGGATTAATTCACCCCTCCACTTT. The chain uses TRBV3-1 (or the pseudogene TRBV3-2) and TRBJ1-6, with TRBD1 identical over 9 bases. In germline, CDR1 is LGHDT, CDR2 YNNKEL (reference sequence). CDR3 length: 16 residues. The junction had 4 bases not matched to a gene; V was cut back by 1 base and J by 6 bases.

CDR3 loop: CASSFGARYGYTF. DNA of the CDR3: TGTGCCAGCAGTTTTGGGGCCCGCTATGGCTACACCTTC. The V call is TRBV27, the J call TRBJ1-2; tentative D call: TRBD1 (5 bases). V lost 3 bases, J lost 4 bases, and 9 bases lay in between. CDR3 length: 13 residues. CDR1 and CDR2 from the germline V gene are MNHEY and SMNVEV (reference sequence).

The chain is built from TRBV19 and TRBJ2-7; tentatively, D is TRBD1 (6 bases). Trimming shortened V by 4 bases and J by 4 bases, and 17 bases separated the two germline ends. Looked up from germline, CDR1 is LNHDA and CDR2 is SQIVND (reference sequence). The CDR3 consists of 15 residues. CDR3: CASSTGTPYLYEQYF. The CDR3 DNA reads as TGTGCCAGTAGTACCGGGACACCGTATTTGTACGAGCAGTACTTC. Combining the CDR3 with reference TRBV19 and TRBJ2-7 gives the whole variable domain DGGITQSPKYLFRKEGQNVTLSCEQNLNHDAMYWYRQDPGQGLRLIYYSQIVNDFQKGDIAEGYSVSREKKESFPLTVTSAQKNPTAFYLCASSTGTPYLYEQYFGPGTRLTVT.

The chain carries TRBV5-1 and TRBJ1-2, with a weak D call TRBD1 (5 bases). Between the trimmed V and J ends, which lost 5 bases and 6 bases, there was a span of 17 bases. The germline V gene encodes CDR1 SGHRS and CDR2 YFSETQ. The CDR3 spans 14 residues. The CDR3 sequence is CASSPLGQPNGYTF. In nucleotides, the CDR3 is TGCGCCAGCAGTCCCTTGGGGCAGCCTAATGGCTACACCTTC.

The V gene is TRBV11-2, the J gene TRBJ2-7; 9 nucleotides line up with TRBD1. From germline, CDR1 is SGHAT and CDR2 FQNNGV. CDR3 size: 14 residues. V gave up 5 bases and J gave up 0 bases; unmatched junction bases: 2. CDR3 sequence: CASSRTGDSYEQYF. The CDR3 nucleotides are TGTGCCAGCAGCCGGACAGGGGACTCCTACGAGCAGTACTTC.

The rearrangement uses TRBV6-5 and TRBJ2-5; TRBD1 aligns across 9 bases. The ends lost 2 bases at V and 2 bases at J; junction bases unmatched: 6. Germline V CDR1 and CDR2: MNHEY, SVGAGI. The CDR3 covers 16 residues. CDR3 in DNA: TGTGCCAGCAGTTACGCCACGGACAGGGGTCAAGAGACCCAGTACTTC. Protein: CASSYATDRGQETQYF.

J is TRBJ2-1 and V is TRBV6-2 or TRBV6-3; 14 bases line up with TRBD2. CDR3 length: 16 residues. From germline, CDR1 is MNHEY and CDR2 SVGEGT. Trimming took 5 bases from V and 7 from J; bases not matched to a gene: 7. The DNA for the CDR3 is TGTGCCAGCAGTCGAGGACTAGCGGGGGGCCAAAATGAGCAGTTCTTC. Encoded protein: CASSRGLAGGQNEQFF.

The chain combines TRBV12-3 or TRBV12-4 with TRBJ1-3, with a possible D match to TRBD1 (5 bases). This CDR3 region has 13 residues. V dropped 3 bases and J dropped 12 bases, with 15 bases sitting between them. The DNA of the CDR3 is TGTGCCAGCAGTTTTAGCGGAGGGGTCCACATATATTTT. Its translation: CASSFSGGVHIYF.

This chain connects TRBV9 to TRBJ1-2, with 7 bases fitting TRBD1. The CDR3 loop spans 16 amino acids. J was trimmed by 2 bases and V by 4 bases; bases with no gene match: 11. Germline V CDR1 and CDR2: SGDLS, YYNGEE. Written as DNA, the CDR3 is TGTGCCAGCAGCCCGGTGTGGGACAGCCTAAACTATGGCTACACCTTC. This gives the protein CASSPVWDSLNYGYTF. Supplemented by reference TRBV9 and TRBJ1-2, the full variable domain reads DSGVTQTPKHLITATGQRVTLRCSPRSGDLSVYWYQQSLDQGLQFLIQYYNGEERAKGNILERFSAQQFPDLHSELNLSSLELGDSALYFCASSPVWDSLNYGYTFGSGTRLTVV.

J is TRBJ1-5 and V is TRBV28, with D maybe TRBD1 (6 bases). V lost 4 bases and J 9 bases, leaving 22 bases between the germline ends. The CDR3 totals 16 residues. Per germline, CDR1 MDHEN and CDR2 SYDVKM. This CDR3 reads CASSSAGGALRGPQHF. The CDR3 coding sequence is TGTGCCAGCAGTTCCGCCGGGGGGGCTCTCAGAGGGCCCCAGCATTTT.

CDR3 sequence: CASSVRGYGTDTQYF. The CDR3 DNA reads TGTGCCAGCAGCGTAAGGGGGTATGGCACAGATACGCAGTATTTT. V gene TRBV9 combines with J gene TRBJ2-3; maybe TRBD1 (6 bases). Germline CDR1 reads SGDLS; CDR2 reads YYNGEE. This CDR3 region has 15 residues. Deletions cut 1 base from V and 1 base from J, with 10 bases between.

The CDR3 region has the DNA TGTGCCAGCATCGGCAGGGGGGACACTGAAGCTTTCTTT. As protein: CASIGRGDTEAFF. The rearrangement joins TRBV27 to TRBJ1-1, with 7 bases that match TRBD1. The CDR3 consists of 13 residues. V shed 7 bases, J shed 3 bases, and the junction held 5 bases outside the gene matches. Looked up from germline, CDR1 is MNHEY and CDR2 is SMNVEV (reference sequence).

The chain is built from TRBV28 and TRBJ1-4; 8 bases map to TRBD1. The CDR3 loop spans 16 amino acids. The germline gives CDR1 MDHEN, CDR2 SYDVKM. The V segment lost 5 bases and the J segment 0 bases; nucleotides outside the gene matches: 5. The CDR3 loop is CASSTNRGATNEKLFF. The CDR3 nucleotides read TGTGCCAGCAGTACCAACAGGGGGGCAACTAATGAAAAACTGTTTTTT.

This sequence joins TRBV19 and TRBJ2-3; TRBD1 agrees at 10 bases. With 8 bases clipped from V and 3 bases from J, the junction kept 11 bases outside the gene matches. The CDR3 is 16 residues long. Per germline, CDR1 LNHDA and CDR2 SQIVND (reference sequence). In nucleotides, the CDR3 is TGTGCCAGTGCACGGACAGGGGGAGGTGGGACAGATACGCAGTATTTT. It is translated as CASARTGGGGTDTQYF.

This clone was recorded once. CDR3 sequence: CASSLQAGKINEQFF. The CDR3 DNA reads TGCGCCAGCAGCTTGCAAGCGGGGAAGATCAATGAGCAGTTCTTC. The chain has TRBV5-1 and TRBJ2-1, with TRBD2 matching 7 bases. After removal of 1 base from V and 6 bases from J, the junction contained 7 bases not matched to a gene. The CDR3 contains 15 residues. Germline V lookup: CDR1 SGHRS, CDR2 YFSETQ.

CDR3 protein: CSVGGEDEKLFF. DNA of the CDR3: TGCAGCGTGGGGGGGGAGGATGAAAAACTGTTTTTT. The V gene is TRBV29-1, the J gene TRBJ1-4, with D maybe TRBD1 (5 bases). V was trimmed by 6 bases and J by 6 bases, leaving 11 bases between them. The germline CDR1 and CDR2 sequences are SQVTM and ANQGSEA. The CDR3 consists of 12 residues. Drawing the rest from reference TRBV29-1 and TRBJ1-4, the complete variable domain is SAVISQKPSRDICQRGTSLTIQCQVDSQVTMMFWYRQQPGQSLTLIATANQGSEATYESGFVIDKFPISRPNLTFSTLTVSNMSPEDSSIYLCSVGGEDEKLFFGSGTQLSVL.

This chain uses TRBV28 with TRBJ2-7; 7 nucleotides agree with TRBD1. V was clipped by 7 bases and J by 0 bases; unmatched bases: 18. CDR3 length: 18 amino acids. Germline CDR1 is MDHEN and CDR2 is SYDVKM. The CDR3 sequence is CASKEPGQLVRSSYEQYF. The CDR3 DNA reads TGTGCCAGCAAGGAACCGGGACAGCTAGTCCGGAGCTCCTACGAGCAGTACTTC.

The chain links TRBV19 to TRBJ2-3, with D possibly being TRBD1 (5 bases). Looked up from germline, CDR1 is LNHDA and CDR2 is SQIVND (reference sequence). This CDR3 spans 14 amino acids. Trimming pared 6 bases from V and 3 bases from J, leaving 13 bases between. The CDR3: CASRGQGGTDTQYF. The CDR3 bases are TGTGCCAGTAGGGGGCAGGGTGGAACAGATACGCAGTATTTT. The whole variable domain, filled in from reference TRBV19 and TRBJ2-3, reads DGGITQSPKYLFRKEGQNVTLSCEQNLNHDAMYWYRQDPGQGLRLIYYSQIVNDFQKGDIAEGYSVSREKKESFPLTVTSAQKNPTAFYLCASRGQGGTDTQYFGPGTRLTVL.

The J gene is TRBJ1-3, the V gene TRBV19; D call uncertain. The V end was cut by 3 bases, the J end by 0 bases, with 12 bases between. The CDR3 is 16 residues long. CDR1 and CDR2 from the germline V gene are LNHDA and SQIVND (reference sequence). CDR3 region: CASSMNAGGSGNTIYF. CDR3 in DNA: TGTGCCAGTAGTATGAATGCGGGCGGCTCTGGAAACACCATATATTTT. Drawing the rest from reference TRBV19 and TRBJ1-3, the complete variable domain is DGGITQSPKYLFRKEGQNVTLSCEQNLNHDAMYWYRQDPGQGLRLIYYSQIVNDFQKGDIAEGYSVSREKKESFPLTVTSAQKNPTAFYLCASSMNAGGSGNTIYFGEGSWLTVV.

The chain links TRBV5-4 to TRBJ2-4, with a weak D call TRBD2 (7 bases). The germline CDR1 and CDR2 sequences are SGHNT and YYREEE (reference sequence). Between the trimmed V and J ends, which lost 2 bases and 6 bases, there was a span of 18 bases. The CDR3 contains 16 residues. CDR3 loop: CASSFFQGGAPNIQYF. The CDR3 DNA is TGTGCCAGCAGCTTCTTTCAAGGGGGGGCCCCAAACATTCAGTACTTC.

The V and J genes are TRBV9 and TRBJ2-3; D is unclear. The CDR3 consists of 11 residues. Germline CDR1 and CDR2: SGDLS and YYNGEE. The V gene lost 7 bases and the J gene lost 0 bases, with 3 bases spanning the gap. CDR3 residues: CASSSTDTQYF. As DNA, the CDR3 is TGTGCCAGCTCTAGCACAGATACGCAGTATTTT.

This sequence joins TRBV5-4 and TRBJ2-7; D might be TRBD1 (5 bases). Germline loops: CDR1 SGHNT, CDR2 YYREEE (reference sequence). The CDR3 loop spans 14 amino acids. Trimming shortened V by 4 bases and J by 3 bases, and 14 bases separated the two germline ends. The CDR3 protein is CASSTQGGRYEQYF. In DNA, the CDR3 is TGTGCCAGCAGCACTCAGGGTGGTCGCTACGAGCAGTACTTC.

This clone was counted between two and nine times. The rearrangement uses TRBV9 and TRBJ1-4; TRBD1 aligns across 9 bases. The CDR3 totals 15 residues. Germline assignment: CDR1 SGDLS and CDR2 YYNGEE. Trimming took 4 bases from V and 3 from J; bases not matched to a gene: 4. The CDR3: CASSFRDRANEKLFF. The CDR3 nucleotides read TGTGCCAGCAGCTTCCGGGACAGGGCTAATGAAAAACTGTTTTTT. Based on the CDR3 plus reference TRBV9 and TRBJ1-4, the full variable domain is DSGVTQTPKHLITATGQRVTLRCSPRSGDLSVYWYQQSLDQGLQFLIQYYNGEERAKGNILERFSAQQFPDLHSELNLSSLELGDSALYFCASSFRDRANEKLFFGSGTQLSVL.